The 24 T cell receptor beta chains given below trace back to one sample, sequenced in a study of blood T cells in healthy people across ages. Then a second PCR, running roughly 7 to 11 cycles, was carried out with a sample-barcoded 5' primer and a J-beta primer mix. TCRdb fed the 5' RACE reads into MiXCR, producing one record per CDR3 protein. The sample gives approximately 730,000 distinct CDR3 sequences, about 40% of which show up once; about 20% is in the top ten. Sequenced: blood. The source of these receptors is a woman aged 60-70 years in good health.

The chain combines TRBV28 with TRBJ2-3; D perhaps matches TRBD2 (6 bases). V dropped 7 bases and J dropped 12 bases, with 17 bases sitting between them. The CDR3 is made up of 12 amino acids. Per the germline V gene, CDR1 is MDHEN and CDR2 is SYDVKM. The CDR3 here is CASIQPGTPQYF. The CDR3 DNA sequence: TGTGCCAGCATCCAACCCGGGACTCCCCAGTATTTT.

V gene TRBV18 combines with J gene TRBJ2-4, with 7 bases identical to TRBD1. CDR3 size: 16 residues. From germline, CDR1 is KGHSH and CDR2 LQKENI. Trimming took 0 bases from V and 2 from J; bases not matched to a gene: 4. As DNA, the CDR3 is TGTGCCAGCTCACCACCACAGGGGCTCACCAAAAACATTCAGTACTTC. It translates to CASSPPQGLTKNIQYF.

The chain is built from TRBV20-1 and TRBJ1-6, with TRBD1 identical over 8 bases. The CDR3 has 15 amino acids. Trimming cost V 6 bases and J 5 bases; bases outside gene matches: 9. Germline CDR1 and CDR2: DFQATT and SNEGSKA (reference sequence). In DNA form, the CDR3 reads TGCAGTGCGAAGAGACAGGGGTTAGATAATTCACCCCTCCACTTT. Translating gives CSAKRQGLDNSPLHF.

A few counts support this clonotype. The CDR3 protein is CASSYSDSLFYGYTF. In DNA form, the CDR3 reads TGTGCCAGCAGTTACTCGGACAGTCTATTCTATGGCTACACCTTC. The rearrangement joins TRBV6-6 to TRBJ1-2, with D possibly matching TRBD1 (6 bases). The germline V and J ends were trimmed by 0 bases and 4 bases, with 12 bases remaining between them. Germline V gene lookup returns CDR1 MNHNY and CDR2 SVGAGI (reference sequence). The CDR3 consists of 15 residues.

The chain links TRBV12-3 or TRBV12-4 to TRBJ2-5; D might be TRBD1 or TRBD2, each matching 6 bases. V lost 5 bases and J lost 5, with 12 bases in between. The CDR3 sequence is 13 residues long. DNA of the CDR3: TGTGCCAGCAGTAACGGGGGCATGGAGACCCAGTACTTC. It encodes CASSNGGMETQYF.

In this sample, this clonotype turned up a few times. The chain employs TRBV27 and TRBJ2-1, with D possibly being TRBD1 (5 bases). V lost 2 bases and J 3 bases, leaving 20 bases between the germline ends. The germline CDR1 and CDR2 sequences are MNHEY and SMNVEV (reference sequence). CDR3 size: 18 residues. CDR3 nucleotides: TGTGCCAGCAGTTTAATGGGGCCTCCATTTCAATACTACAATGAGCAGTTCTTC. This translates into CASSLMGPPFQYYNEQFF.

This clonotype was seen ten or more times. This chain links TRBV7-2 with TRBJ2-7; 10 bases line up with TRBD2. With 2 bases clipped from V and 7 bases from J, the junction kept 2 bases outside the gene matches. This CDR3 comprises 13 residues. Looked up from germline, CDR1 is SGHTA and CDR2 is FQGNSA. The CDR3 protein is CASSLPGLAEQYF. The CDR3 DNA reads TGTGCCAGCAGCTTACCGGGACTAGCGGAGCAGTACTTC.

This clonotype has more than one count but fewer than ten. This sequence joins TRBV11-3 and TRBJ2-7; TRBD2 agrees at 11 bases. Germline-derived CDR1 and CDR2 are SGHNT and YENEEA. After removal of 0 bases from V and 0 bases from J, the junction contained 1 base not matched to a gene. The CDR3 runs to 16 residues. CDR3 sequence: CASSLDGTSGSYEQYF. DNA for the CDR3: TGTGCCAGCAGCTTAGACGGGACTAGCGGCTCCTACGAGCAGTACTTC.

Points on this clonotype: A much larger clone sits a single nucleotide away, making a read error possible. The chain has TRBV29-1 and TRBJ2-1; 10 nucleotides line up with TRBD1. Germline V gene data show CDR1 as SQVTM and CDR2 as ANQGSEA. The junction had 15 bases not matched to a gene; V was cut back by 6 bases and J by 13 bases. This CDR3 is 14 amino acids long. Here the CDR3 reads CSVRTGGIGETQFF. As DNA, the CDR3 is TGCAGCGTGCGGACAGGGGGAATCGGGGAGACCCAGTTCTTC.

About this clonotype itself: It may be a read error: a sequence one base away is much more abundant. The chain employs TRBV12-3 or TRBV12-4 and TRBJ2-5, with 7 bases matching TRBD1. The CDR3 extends over 13 amino acids. V shed 4 bases, J shed 6 bases, and the junction held 5 bases outside the gene matches. CDR3: CASSSRQGKTQYF. The CDR3 DNA is TGTGCCAGCAGTTCTAGACAGGGTAAGACCCAGTACTTC.

Notes on this clonotype: A junction boundary mismatches the germline segment, possibly from a read error. The chain joins TRBV9 to TRBJ2-5; 8 nucleotides agree with TRBD2. Germline CDR1 and CDR2: SGDLS and YYNGEE. The CDR3 spans 16 residues. CDR3 sequence reads: CTSAVGAGDNQETQYF. The CDR3 DNA sequence: TGTACCAGCGCGGTCGGAGCGGGGGATAACCAAGAGACCCAGTACTTC.

The chain links TRBV10-3 to TRBJ2-7; tentatively, D is TRBD1 or TRBD2 (6 bases each). The V end lost 6 bases, the J end lost 5 bases, and 11 bases lay between the germline ends. In germline, CDR1 is ENHRY, CDR2 SYGVKD. The CDR3 runs 12 residues. CDR3 nucleotide sequence: TGTGCCATCAGGCCGGGGGCTGACGAGCAGTACTTC. Its protein product is CAIRPGADEQYF.

The sample holds a few counts of this clonotype. The rearrangement uses TRBV12-3 or TRBV12-4 and TRBJ2-1, with 8 nucleotides matching TRBD1. The trim removed 5 bases at V and 8 bases at J, leaving 8 bases unmatched. The CDR3 runs to 14 residues. Here the CDR3 DNA reads TGTGCCAGCAGTCGAAGGACAGGGCGCGATGAGCAGTTCTTC. Translation: CASSRRTGRDEQFF.

The chain has TRBV5-1 and TRBJ2-3, with 9 positions matching TRBD2. The germline V gene has CDR1 SGHRS and CDR2 YFSETQ. Trimming at V came to 3 bases and at J to 2 bases, leaving 7 bases not matched to a gene. The CDR3 runs to 16 residues. CDR3 in amino acids: CASSSGLASSTDTQYF. CDR3 in DNA: TGCGCCAGCAGCTCGGGACTAGCCTCTTCCACAGATACGCAGTATTTT.

Comments on this clonotype: This may arise from a read error, as a much more abundant clone is one base away. The chain joins TRBV29-1 to TRBJ2-3; TRBD2 is a possible D gene (6 bases). CDR1 and CDR2 (germline): SQVTM, ANQGSEA. Trimming shortened V by 2 bases and J by 8 bases, and 17 bases separated the two germline ends. This CDR3 comprises 14 residues. CDR3 DNA sequence: TGCAGCGTTGAAAGCGGAGGGCGAGGAGTTACGCAGTATTTT. Encoded protein: CSVESGGRGVTQYF.

As concerns this clonotype: A much larger clone differs from this one at a single base, so this may be a read error. J is TRBJ1-2 and V is TRBV7-9; D perhaps matches TRBD1 (5 bases). The germline V gene encodes CDR1 SEHNR and CDR2 FQNEAQ (reference sequence). The CDR3 contains 14 residues. The CDR3 loop is CAGSLTEGSYGYTF. CDR3 nucleotides: TGTGCCGGCAGCTTAACAGAGGGGAGCTATGGCTACACCTTC. The whole variable domain, filled in from reference TRBV7-9 and TRBJ1-2, reads DTGVSQNPRHKITKRGQNVTFRCDPISEHNRLYWYRQTLGQGPEFLTYFQNEAQLEKSRLLSDRFSAERPKGSFSTLEIQRTEQGDSAMYLCAGSLTEGSYGYTFGSGTRLTVV.

The chain uses TRBV12-3 or TRBV12-4 and TRBJ2-7; TRBD2 agrees at 7 bases. J was trimmed by 3 bases and V by 8 bases; bases with no gene match: 4. The CDR3 contains 12 residues. The CDR3 loop reads CASGGGDYEQYF. Here the CDR3 DNA reads TGTGCCAGCGGGGGGGGGGACTACGAGCAGTACTTC.

J is TRBJ2-1 and V is TRBV12-3 or TRBV12-4; D might be TRBD1 or TRBD2, each matching 5 bases. V was clipped by 7 bases and J by 9 bases, with 13 bases between them. This CDR3 has 12 amino acids. The CDR3 DNA sequence: TGTGCCAGCACCCTTGGGGGTAGTGAGCAGTTCTTC. Amino acids: CASTLGGSEQFF.

Comments on this clonotype: A read error is possible here, since a much larger clone lies one base away. The chain combines TRBV7-9 with TRBJ2-1, with D perhaps TRBD2 (5 bases). Gene TRBJ2-7 matches the end of the DNA better, so the J call may be wrong. This CDR3 contains 15 residues. From germline, CDR1 is SEHNR and CDR2 FQNEAQ (reference sequence). This CDR3 is CASSSFGRSNNEQYF. The CDR3 bases are TGTGCCAGCAGCTCCTTTGGGAGATCGAACAATGAGCAGTACTTC.

This chain connects TRBV7-2 to TRBJ2-3; no clear D. The CDR3 is 13 residues long. The V end lost 3 bases, the J end lost 6 bases, and 10 bases lay between the germline ends. Germline CDR1 reads SGHTA; CDR2 reads FQGNSA. The DNA of the CDR3 is TGTGCCAGCAGCTTCGTTGAGACGGATACGCAGTATTTT. It specifies CASSFVETDTQYF.

This clonotype showed up many times. The chain combines TRBV9 with TRBJ1-5; 7 bases are a match to TRBD1. Per the germline V gene, CDR1 is SGDLS and CDR2 is YYNGEE. This CDR3 is built from 15 residues. With 4 bases clipped from V and 4 bases from J, the junction kept 8 bases outside the gene matches. Here the CDR3 DNA reads TGTGCCAGCAGCAAAGCGGGACAGTCAAATCAGCCCCAGCATTTT. Translation gives CASSKAGQSNQPQHF.

This rearrangement joins TRBV28 to TRBJ1-3, with D perhaps matching TRBD1 (5 bases). The germline CDR1 and CDR2 sequences are MDHEN and SYDVKM. The V gene lost 8 bases and the J gene lost 4 bases, with 12 bases spanning the gap. This CDR3 has 13 amino acids. CDR3 amino acids: CASGGGAGNTIYF. As DNA, the CDR3 is TGTGCCAGCGGCGGTGGGGCCGGAAACACCATATATTTT.

This clonotype was counted only a few times. The genes are TRBV12-3 or TRBV12-4 and TRBJ1-2; no firm D call. V lost 6 bases and J lost 0, with 8 bases in between. This CDR3 is 13 amino acids long. The CDR3 DNA is TGTGCCAGCAGAACCACAGCTAACTATGGCTACACCTTC. Residues: CASRTTANYGYTF.

J is TRBJ2-1 and V is TRBV6-6; perhaps TRBD2 as D (7 bases). Germline CDR1 and CDR2: MNHNY and SVGAGI (reference sequence). The CDR3 has 14 residues. V lost 2 bases to trimming and J lost 6 bases, with 11 bases between them. The CDR3 protein is CASSYKGGGNEQFF. The CDR3 DNA follows: TGTGCCAGCAGTTACAAAGGGGGGGGCAATGAGCAGTTCTTC.